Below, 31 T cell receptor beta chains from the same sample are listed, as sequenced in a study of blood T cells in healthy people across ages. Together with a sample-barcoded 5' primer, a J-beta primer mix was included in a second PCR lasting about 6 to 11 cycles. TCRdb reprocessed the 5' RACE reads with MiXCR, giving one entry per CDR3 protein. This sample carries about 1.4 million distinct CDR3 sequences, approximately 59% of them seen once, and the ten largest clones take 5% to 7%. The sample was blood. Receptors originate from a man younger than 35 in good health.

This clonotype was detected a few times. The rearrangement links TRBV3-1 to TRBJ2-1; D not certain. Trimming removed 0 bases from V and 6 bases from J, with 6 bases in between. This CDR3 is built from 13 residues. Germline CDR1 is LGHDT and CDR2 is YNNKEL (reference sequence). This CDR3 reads CASSQDRRNEQFF. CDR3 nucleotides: TGTGCCAGCAGCCAAGATCGGCGCAATGAGCAGTTCTTC.

CDR3 nucleotide sequence: TGTGCCACCAGCAGAGATCACCGAGATACCTACGAGCAGTACTTC. This gives the protein CATSRDHRDTYEQYF. V and J are TRBV15 and TRBJ2-5, with D hard to call. The J call may be faulty, since TRBJ2-7 better matches the DNA end. The germline V gene encodes CDR1 LNHNV and CDR2 YYDKDF (reference sequence). CDR3 length: 15 amino acids.

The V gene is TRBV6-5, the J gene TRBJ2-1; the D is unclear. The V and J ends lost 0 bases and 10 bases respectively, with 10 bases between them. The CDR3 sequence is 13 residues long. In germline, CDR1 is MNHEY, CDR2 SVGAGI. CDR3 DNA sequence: TGTGCCAGCAGTTACTCGATCGGCAGGGAGCAGTTCTTC. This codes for CASSYSIGREQFF.

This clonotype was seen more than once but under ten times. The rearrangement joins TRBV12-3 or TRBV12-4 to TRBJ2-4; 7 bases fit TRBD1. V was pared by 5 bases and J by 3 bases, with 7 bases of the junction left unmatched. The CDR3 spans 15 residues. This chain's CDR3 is CASSDRAFSKNIQYF. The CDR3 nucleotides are TGTGCCAGCAGTGACAGGGCTTTTAGCAAAAACATTCAGTACTTC.

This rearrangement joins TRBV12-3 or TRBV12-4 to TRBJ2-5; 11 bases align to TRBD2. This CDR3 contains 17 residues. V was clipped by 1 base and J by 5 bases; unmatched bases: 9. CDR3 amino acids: CASSLGVLAGVEETQYF. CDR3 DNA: TGTGCCAGCAGTTTAGGGGTACTAGCGGGAGTCGAGGAGACCCAGTACTTC.

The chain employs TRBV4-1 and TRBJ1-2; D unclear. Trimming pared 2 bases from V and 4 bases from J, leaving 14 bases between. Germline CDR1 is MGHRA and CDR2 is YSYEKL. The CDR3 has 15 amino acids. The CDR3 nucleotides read TGCGCCAGCAGCCAAATCACCGGGCCGATCTATGGCTACACCTTC. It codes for CASSQITGPIYGYTF.

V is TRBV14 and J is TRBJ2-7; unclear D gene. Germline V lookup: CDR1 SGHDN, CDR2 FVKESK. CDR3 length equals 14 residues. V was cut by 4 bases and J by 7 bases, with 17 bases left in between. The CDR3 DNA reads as TGTGCCAGCAGCCCCCTGTTTTACTTAGGGGAGCAGTACTTC. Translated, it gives CASSPLFYLGEQYF.

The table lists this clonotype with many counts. This CDR3 is CASSPGTGLGGYTF. The CDR3 DNA is TGTGCCAGCAGCCCCGGGACAGGTCTTGGTGGCTACACCTTC. V and J are TRBV4-2 and TRBJ1-2; 8 bases map to TRBD1. Trimming removed 4 bases from V and 7 bases from J; junction bases left unmatched: 8. Germline lookup yields CDR1 LGHNA and CDR2 YNFKEQ. CDR3 length: 14 amino acids.

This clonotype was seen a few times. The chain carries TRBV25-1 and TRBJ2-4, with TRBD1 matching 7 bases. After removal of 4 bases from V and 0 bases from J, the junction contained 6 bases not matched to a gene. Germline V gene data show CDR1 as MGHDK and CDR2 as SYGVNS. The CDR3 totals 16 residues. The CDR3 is CASSVGDSLAKNIQYF. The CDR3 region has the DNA TGTGCCAGCAGTGTCGGGGACAGTTTAGCCAAAAACATTCAGTACTTC.

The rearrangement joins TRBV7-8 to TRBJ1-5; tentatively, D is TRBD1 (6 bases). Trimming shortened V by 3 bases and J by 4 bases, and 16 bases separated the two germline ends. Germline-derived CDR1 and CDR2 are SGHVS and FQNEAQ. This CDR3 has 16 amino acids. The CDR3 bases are TGTGCCAGCAGCTTCGGGGGGCGCGGTGGAAATCAGCCCCAGCATTTT. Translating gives CASSFGGRGGNQPQHF.

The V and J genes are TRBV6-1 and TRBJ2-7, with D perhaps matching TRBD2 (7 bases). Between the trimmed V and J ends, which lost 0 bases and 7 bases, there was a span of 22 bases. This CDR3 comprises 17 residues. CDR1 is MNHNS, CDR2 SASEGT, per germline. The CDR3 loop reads CASSEAWVMGGPTEQYF. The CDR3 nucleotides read TGTGCCAGCAGTGAAGCGTGGGTGATGGGGGGGCCAACAGAGCAGTACTTC.

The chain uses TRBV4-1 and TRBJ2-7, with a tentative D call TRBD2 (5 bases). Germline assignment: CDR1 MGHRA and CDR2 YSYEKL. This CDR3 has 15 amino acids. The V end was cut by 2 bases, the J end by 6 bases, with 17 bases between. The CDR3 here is CASSQLAAQWGEQYF. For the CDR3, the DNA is TGCGCCAGCAGCCAACTAGCCGCGCAGTGGGGCGAGCAGTACTTC.

The CDR3 sequence is CASSLGTSGNTGELFF. The CDR3 DNA follows: TGCGCCAGCAGCTTGGGGACTAGCGGGAACACCGGGGAGCTGTTTTTT. V usage is TRBV5-1 and J usage is TRBJ2-2, with 10 bases that match TRBD2. The CDR3 runs to 16 residues. V gave up 0 bases and J gave up 1 base; unmatched junction bases: 0. Germline V gives CDR1 SGHRS, CDR2 YFSETQ.

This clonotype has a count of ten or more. Written as DNA, the CDR3 is TGTGCCAGCAGCCAAGACTGGGACAGGGAAATATACGATGGCTACACCTTC. Encoded protein: CASSQDWDREIYDGYTF. V is TRBV4-2 and J is TRBJ1-2, with 9 bases identical to TRBD1. Germline V CDR1 and CDR2: LGHNA, YNFKEQ. This CDR3 has 17 residues. Trimming at V came to 0 bases and at J to 6 bases, leaving 11 bases not matched to a gene.

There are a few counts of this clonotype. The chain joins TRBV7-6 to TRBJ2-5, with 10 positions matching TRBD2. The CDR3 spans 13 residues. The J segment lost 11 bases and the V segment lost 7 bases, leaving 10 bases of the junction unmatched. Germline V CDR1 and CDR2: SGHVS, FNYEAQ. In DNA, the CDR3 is TGTGCCAGCAAAGCGGGGGGGCGTGGGGAGCAGTACTTC. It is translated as CASKAGGRGEQYF.

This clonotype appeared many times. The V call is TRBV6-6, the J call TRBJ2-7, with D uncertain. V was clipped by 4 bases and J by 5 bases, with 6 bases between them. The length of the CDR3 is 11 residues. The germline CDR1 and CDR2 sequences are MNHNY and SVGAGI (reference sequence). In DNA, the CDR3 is TGTGCCAGCAGTTCGCAGGACGAGCAGTACTTC. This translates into CASSSQDEQYF.

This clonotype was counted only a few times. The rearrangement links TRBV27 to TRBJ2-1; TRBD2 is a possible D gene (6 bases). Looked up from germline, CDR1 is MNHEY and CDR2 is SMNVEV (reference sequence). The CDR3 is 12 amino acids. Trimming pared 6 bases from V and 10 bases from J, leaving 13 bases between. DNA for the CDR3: TGTGCCAGCAGAGATCCGGGACTCGAGCAGTTCTTC. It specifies CASRDPGLEQFF.

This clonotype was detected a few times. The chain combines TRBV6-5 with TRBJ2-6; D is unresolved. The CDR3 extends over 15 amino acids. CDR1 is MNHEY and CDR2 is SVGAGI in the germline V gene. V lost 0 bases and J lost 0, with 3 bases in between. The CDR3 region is CASSYSVSGANVLTF. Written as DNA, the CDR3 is TGTGCCAGCAGTTACTCGGTCTCTGGGGCCAACGTCCTGACTTTC.

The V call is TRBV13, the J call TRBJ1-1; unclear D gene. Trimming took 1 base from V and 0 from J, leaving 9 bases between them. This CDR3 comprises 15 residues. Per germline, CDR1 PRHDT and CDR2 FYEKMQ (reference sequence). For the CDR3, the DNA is TGTGCCAGCAGCTTAGACAAGGGAATGAACACTGAAGCTTTCTTT. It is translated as CASSLDKGMNTEAFF.

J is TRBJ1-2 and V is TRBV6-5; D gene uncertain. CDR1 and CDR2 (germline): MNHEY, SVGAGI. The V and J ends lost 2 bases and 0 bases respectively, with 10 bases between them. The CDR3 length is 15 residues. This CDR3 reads CASSYTLSPNYGYTF. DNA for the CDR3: TGTGCCAGCAGTTACACCCTCTCACCTAACTATGGCTACACCTTC.

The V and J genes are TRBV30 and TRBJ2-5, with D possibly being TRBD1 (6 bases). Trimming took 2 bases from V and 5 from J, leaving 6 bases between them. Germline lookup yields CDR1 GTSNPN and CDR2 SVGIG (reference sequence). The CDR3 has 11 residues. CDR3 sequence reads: CAWSTGETQYF. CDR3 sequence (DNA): TGTGCCTGGAGTACAGGGGAGACCCAGTACTTC. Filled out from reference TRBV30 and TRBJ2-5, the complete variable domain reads SQTIHQWPATLVQPVGSPLSLECTVEGTSNPNLYWYRQAAGRGLQLLFYSVGIGQISSEVPQNLSASRPQDRQFILSSKKLLLSDSGFYLCAWSTGETQYFGPGTRLLVL.

This chain's CDR3 is CASSYDSGILSTEAFF. The CDR3 region has the DNA TGTGCCAGCAGTTACGACTCAGGGATTTTGAGCACTGAAGCTTTCTTT. The J gene is TRBJ1-1, the V gene TRBV6-6, with a weak D call TRBD1 (5 bases). V was shortened by 2 bases and J by 4 bases, with 17 bases between the two germline ends. In germline, CDR1 is MNHNY, CDR2 SVGAGI (reference sequence). The CDR3 has 16 amino acids.

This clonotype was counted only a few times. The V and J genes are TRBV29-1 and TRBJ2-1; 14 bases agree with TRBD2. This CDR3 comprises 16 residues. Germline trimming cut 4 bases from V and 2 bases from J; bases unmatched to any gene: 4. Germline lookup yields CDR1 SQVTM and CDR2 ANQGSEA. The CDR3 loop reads CSVVGTSGSTYNEQFF. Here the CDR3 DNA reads TGCAGCGTTGTTGGGACTAGCGGGAGTACCTACAATGAGCAGTTCTTC.

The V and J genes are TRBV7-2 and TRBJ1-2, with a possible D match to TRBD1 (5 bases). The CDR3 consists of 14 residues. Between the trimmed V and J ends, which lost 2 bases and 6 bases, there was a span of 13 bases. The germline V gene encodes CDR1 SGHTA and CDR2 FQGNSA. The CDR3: CASSLMHMGDGYTF. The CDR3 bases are TGTGCCAGCAGCTTAATGCACATGGGGGATGGCTACACCTTC.

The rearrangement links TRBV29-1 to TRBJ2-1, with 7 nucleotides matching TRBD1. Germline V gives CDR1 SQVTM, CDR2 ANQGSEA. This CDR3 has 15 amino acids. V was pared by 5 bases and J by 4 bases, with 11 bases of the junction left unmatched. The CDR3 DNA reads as TGCAGCGTTAGTGGGGACAGTTCAGTTTACAATGAGCAGTTCTTC. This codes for CSVSGDSSVYNEQFF.

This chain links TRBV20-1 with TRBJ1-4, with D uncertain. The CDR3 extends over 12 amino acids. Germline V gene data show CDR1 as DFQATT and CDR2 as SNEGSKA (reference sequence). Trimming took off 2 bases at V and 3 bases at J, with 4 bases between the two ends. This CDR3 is CSARSPNEKLFF. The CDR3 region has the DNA TGCAGTGCTAGAAGCCCTAATGAAAAACTGTTTTTT.

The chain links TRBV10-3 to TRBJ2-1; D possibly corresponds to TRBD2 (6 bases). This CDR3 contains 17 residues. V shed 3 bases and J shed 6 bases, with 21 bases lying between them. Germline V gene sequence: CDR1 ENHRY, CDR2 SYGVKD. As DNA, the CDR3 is TGTGCCATCAGTGACCTCGCGGGCGGGGACCTTACCAATGAGCAGTTCTTC. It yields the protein CAISDLAGGDLTNEQFF.

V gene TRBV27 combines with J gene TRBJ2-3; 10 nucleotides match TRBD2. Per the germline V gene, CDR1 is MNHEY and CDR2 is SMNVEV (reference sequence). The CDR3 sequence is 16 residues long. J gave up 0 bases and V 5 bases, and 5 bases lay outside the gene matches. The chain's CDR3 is CASSLTSGISTDTQYF. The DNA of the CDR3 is TGTGCCAGCAGTCTTACTAGCGGGATTAGCACAGATACGCAGTATTTT.

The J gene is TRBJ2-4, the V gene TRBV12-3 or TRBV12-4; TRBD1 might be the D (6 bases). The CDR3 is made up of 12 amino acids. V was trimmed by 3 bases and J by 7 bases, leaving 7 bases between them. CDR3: CASSFQGNIQYF. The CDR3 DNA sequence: TGTGCCAGCAGTTTTCAGGGGAACATTCAGTACTTC.

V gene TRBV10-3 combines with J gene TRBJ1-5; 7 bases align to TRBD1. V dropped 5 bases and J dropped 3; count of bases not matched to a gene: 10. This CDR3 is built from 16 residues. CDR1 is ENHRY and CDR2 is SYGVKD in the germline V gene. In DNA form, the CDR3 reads TGTGCCATCAGTCCATCCGGGACAGAACTCAATCAGCCCCAGCATTTT. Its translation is CAISPSGTELNQPQHF.

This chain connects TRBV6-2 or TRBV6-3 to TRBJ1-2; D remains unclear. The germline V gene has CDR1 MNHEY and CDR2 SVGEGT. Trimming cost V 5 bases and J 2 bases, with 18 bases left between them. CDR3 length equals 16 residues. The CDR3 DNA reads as TGTGCCAGCAGTCGTGACCGACGGCCCTGGAACTATGGCTACACCTTC. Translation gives CASSRDRRPWNYGYTF.